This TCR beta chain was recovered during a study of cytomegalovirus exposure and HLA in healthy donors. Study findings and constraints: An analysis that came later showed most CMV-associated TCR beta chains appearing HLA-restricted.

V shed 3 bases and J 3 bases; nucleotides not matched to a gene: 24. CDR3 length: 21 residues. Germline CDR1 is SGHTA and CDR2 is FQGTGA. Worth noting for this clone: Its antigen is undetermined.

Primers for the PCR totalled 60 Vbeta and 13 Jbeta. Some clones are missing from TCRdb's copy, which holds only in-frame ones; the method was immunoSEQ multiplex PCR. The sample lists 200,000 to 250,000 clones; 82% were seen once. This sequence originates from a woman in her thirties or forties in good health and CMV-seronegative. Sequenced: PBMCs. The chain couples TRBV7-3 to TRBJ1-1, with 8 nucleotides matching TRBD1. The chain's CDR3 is CASSFKDRVGQGGLPYTEAFF. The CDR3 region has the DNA TGTGCCAGCAGCTTTAAGGACAGGGTCGGACAGGGTGGTCTTCCATACACTGAAGCTTTCTTT.